Following are 13 T cell receptor beta chains from one sample sequenced in a study of blood T cell repertoires in COVID-19 (dated by TCRdb to about 2020). The library was prepared using the immunoSEQ multiplex PCR assay. TCRdb retrieved this table from immuneACCESS and kept in-frame rearrangements only. Not all clones are present; in checked studies, unresolved V genes account for under half, and no reason is known for the remainder. Recorded for this sample are 13,000 to 15,000 clones; 75% to 90% of them occurred a single time. Of the sample, 2.5% to 3.5% is held by the ten largest clones. The sequencing input was peripheral blood. These receptors were obtained from a human donor in a cohort sampled during active COVID-19.

The chain has TRBV23-1 and TRBJ1-5, with unresolved D. TRBV23-1 is treated as an ORF (open reading frame) with a function not yet certain. This CDR3 region has 13 residues. Trimming pared 9 bases from V and 3 bases from J, leaving 12 bases between. The CDR3 protein is CARSKEVNQPQHF. The CDR3, as DNA: TGCGCCAGGAGCAAAGAGGTCAATCAGCCCCAGCATTTT.

This clone is termed large. CDR3 nucleotide sequence: TGTGCCAGCAGCCGTAGCATATCGGGGGGGGCCAATGAGCAGTTCTTC. It codes for CASSRSISGGANEQFF. J is TRBJ2-1 and V is TRBV6-4; TRBD2 agrees at 8 bases. CDR3 length: 16 amino acids. With 6 bases clipped from V and 6 bases from J, the junction kept 13 bases outside the gene matches. CDR1 and CDR2 from the germline V gene are MRHNA and SNTAGT.

The chain carries TRBV29-1 and TRBJ2-7; TRBD1 might be the D (5 bases). This CDR3 comprises 14 residues. Trimming cost V 3 bases and J 6 bases, with 18 bases left between them. Germline CDR1 SQVTM, CDR2 ANQGSEA. CDR3 DNA: TGCAGCGTTGAGTTAAGGACACTTCATTCCGAGCAGTACTTC. This encodes CSVELRTLHSEQYF.

In its sample, this clone was seen a few times. The chain carries TRBV30 and TRBJ1-6; D unresolved. Germline assignment: CDR1 GTSNPN and CDR2 SVGIG (reference sequence). Deletions cut 2 bases from V and 8 bases from J, with 19 bases between. This CDR3 has 16 residues. In DNA form, the CDR3 reads TGTGCCTGGAGTCCCCCCGAGGCCGGTTTCTATTCACCCCTCCACTTT. Amino acid sequence: CAWSPPEAGFYSPLHF.

The chain is built from TRBV7-9 and TRBJ2-7, with D possibly matching TRBD1 (6 bases). The CDR3 runs 14 residues. Germline assignment: CDR1 SEHNR and CDR2 FQNEAQ (reference sequence). V shed 2 bases and J shed 2 bases, with 10 bases lying between them. This chain's CDR3 is CASSLLAGAYEQYF. The CDR3 DNA is TGTGCCAGCAGCTTACTGGCAGGGGCCTACGAGCAGTACTTC.

The chain couples TRBV4-1 to TRBJ2-1; D may be TRBD1 (5 bases). Trimming took off 3 bases at V and 5 bases at J, with 17 bases between the two ends. This CDR3 has 16 residues. Germline values: CDR1 MGHRA, CDR2 YSYEKL. CDR3 sequence (DNA): TGCGCCAGCAGCCAGCAAAAGGGGTTTGGCGACAATGAGCAGTTCTTC. Residues: CASSQQKGFGDNEQFF.

The chain carries TRBV6-5 and TRBJ2-7; 9 nucleotides align to TRBD2. The germline V gene encodes CDR1 MNHEY and CDR2 SVGAGI. After removal of 2 bases from V and 3 bases from J, the junction contained 8 bases not matched to a gene. The CDR3 spans 16 residues. DNA for the CDR3: TGTGCCAGCAGTTACCGCTTCCTAGCGGGAATCTACGAGCAGTACTTC. This translates into CASSYRFLAGIYEQYF.

The V and J genes are TRBV19 and TRBJ2-5; 9 bases are shared with TRBD1. Germline assignment: CDR1 LNHDA and CDR2 SQIVND (reference sequence). This CDR3 comprises 14 residues. Trimming removed 4 bases from V and 4 bases from J; junction bases left unmatched: 4. The CDR3 loop is CASSNRGLRETQYF. The DNA of the CDR3 is TGTGCCAGTAGTAACAGGGGGCTTCGAGAGACCCAGTACTTC.

This chain links TRBV6-5 with TRBJ2-5, with D uncertain. There are 11 residues in the CDR3. Germline V gene lookup returns CDR1 MNHEY and CDR2 SVGAGI. V was trimmed by 8 bases and J by 5 bases, leaving 9 bases between them. The CDR3 DNA reads as TGTGCCAGCTCCGTTGCGGAGACCCAGTACTTC. Amino acid sequence: CASSVAETQYF.

The CDR3 DNA follows: TGTGCCAGCAGCCCGGACAGGGGAAGGTGGACTGAAGCTTTCTTT. Translated, it gives CASSPDRGRWTEAFF. The rearrangement links TRBV7-8 to TRBJ1-1, with 9 nucleotides matching TRBD1. CDR1 and CDR2 (germline): SGHVS, FQNEAQ. V trimming: 5 bases; J trimming: 5 bases; junction bases outside the gene matches: 9. The CDR3 is 15 residues long.

This rearrangement joins TRBV11-2 to TRBJ2-5; D gene unclear. CDR1 is SGHAT and CDR2 is FQNNGV in the germline V gene. CDR3 length: 15 amino acids. V was trimmed by 5 bases and J by 4 bases, leaving 17 bases between them. The DNA for the CDR3 is TGTGCCAGCAGCGCGATAGCCCCCATCTTAGAGACCCAGTACTTC. Translation gives CASSAIAPILETQYF.

This chain connects TRBV27 to TRBJ2-1; D unclear. Trimming left V 5 bases short and J 6 bases short, with 8 bases between. Per germline, CDR1 MNHEY and CDR2 SMNVEV (reference sequence). CDR3 length: 12 amino acids. The CDR3 DNA is TGTGCCAGCAGTACCCCCGGCAATGAGCAGTTCTTC. Translating gives CASSTPGNEQFF.

This chain joins TRBV4-2 and TRBJ2-7, with 12 nucleotides matching TRBD2. Per the germline V gene, CDR1 is LGHNA and CDR2 is YNFKEQ. The junction had 4 bases not matched to a gene; V was cut back by 1 base and J by 0 bases. The CDR3 runs to 17 residues. The CDR3 sequence: CASSQGLAGVSSYEQYF. The CDR3 bases are TGTGCCAGCAGCCAAGGACTAGCGGGAGTCTCCTCCTACGAGCAGTACTTC.